This passage covers 26 T cell receptor beta chains from one sample sequenced in a study of blood T cell repertoires in COVID-19. This table comes from immunoSEQ multiplex PCR, and its TCRdb copy is limited to in-frame clones, with some not included. The sample lists about 220,000 clones; 84% were seen once. The source material was peripheral blood. The source is a middle-aged man who had recovered from COVID-19.

The J gene is TRBJ2-1, the V gene TRBV6-6, with 7 bases that match TRBD1. This CDR3 is built from 13 residues. The germline V gene has CDR1 MNHNY and CDR2 SVGAGI (reference sequence). V shed 5 bases, J shed 9 bases, and the junction held 7 bases outside the gene matches. The CDR3 coding sequence is TGTGCCAGCAGTGACCCAGGGGGTGGTGAGCAGTTCTTC. Residues: CASSDPGGGEQFF.

V gene TRBV9 combines with J gene TRBJ2-3; D is ambiguous. The length of the CDR3 is 12 residues. With 0 bases removed from V and 5 bases from J, the gap between germline ends came to 4 bases. CDR1 SGDLS and CDR2 YYNGEE come from the germline V gene. CDR3 protein: CASSVAQDTQYF. Written as DNA, the CDR3 is TGTGCCAGCAGCGTAGCCCAAGATACGCAGTATTTT. Supplemented by reference TRBV9 and TRBJ2-3, the full variable domain reads DSGVTQTPKHLITATGQRVTLRCSPRSGDLSVYWYQQSLDQGLQFLIQYYNGEERAKGNILERFSAQQFPDLHSELNLSSLELGDSALYFCASSVAQDTQYFGPGTRLTVL.

The chain carries TRBV6-5 and TRBJ1-4; D is ambiguous. Trimming shortened V by 0 bases and J by 8 bases, and 16 bases separated the two germline ends. Germline lookup yields CDR1 MNHEY and CDR2 SVGAGI. The CDR3 extends over 16 amino acids. The CDR3 here is CASSYSREPSGEKLFF. DNA for the CDR3: TGTGCCAGCAGTTACTCGAGAGAACCCTCGGGGGAAAAACTGTTTTTT.

This clone has only a few counts. This chain connects TRBV19 to TRBJ2-3; D possibly corresponds to TRBD1 (6 bases). Trimming pared 4 bases from V and 2 bases from J, leaving 10 bases between. Germline-derived CDR1 and CDR2 are LNHDA and SQIVND (reference sequence). The CDR3 sequence is 14 residues long. The CDR3 DNA reads TGTGCCAGTAGTAGGCAGGGGAACACAGATACGCAGTATTTT. Translated: CASSRQGNTDTQYF.

This rearrangement joins TRBV27 to TRBJ2-6; TRBD2 is a possible D gene (6 bases). Between the trimmed V and J ends, which lost 5 bases and 0 bases, there was a span of 17 bases. The V gene's germline CDR1 is MNHEY and CDR2 SMNVEV (reference sequence). The CDR3 runs to 18 residues. CDR3 sequence: CASSQSRDSNSGANVLTF. The DNA for the CDR3 is TGTGCCAGCAGTCAATCTCGGGACTCCAACTCTGGGGCCAACGTCCTGACTTTC.

The V call is TRBV7-9, the J call TRBJ2-7; a weak D match, TRBD1 (5 bases). The CDR3 runs 12 residues. Trimming cost V 4 bases and J 6 bases, with 10 bases left between them. Looked up from germline, CDR1 is SEHNR and CDR2 is FQNEAQ (reference sequence). The CDR3 region is CASSWGRGEQYF. The CDR3 DNA sequence: TGTGCCAGCAGCTGGGGAAGGGGCGAGCAGTACTTC.

The chain recombines TRBV5-1 with TRBJ2-5; D is perhaps TRBD1 (6 bases). Germline V gene sequence: CDR1 SGHRS, CDR2 YFSETQ. This CDR3 has 16 residues. V gave up 3 bases and J gave up 4 bases, with 19 bases separating them. The CDR3 loop reads CASSYTRGTGSETQYF. CDR3 sequence (DNA): TGCGCCAGCAGCTACACCCGAGGTACAGGGTCAGAGACCCAGTACTTC.

The rearrangement uses TRBV9 and TRBJ2-3; 8 positions agree with TRBD2. Trimming cost V 0 bases and J 5 bases; bases outside gene matches: 5. Germline CDR1 is SGDLS and CDR2 is YYNGEE. CDR3 length equals 15 residues. CDR3 DNA sequence: TGTGCCAGCAGCGTAGACGGGGGGGTGGAAGATACGCAGTATTTT. It translates to CASSVDGGVEDTQYF. Full variable domain (missing parts from reference TRBV9 and TRBJ2-3): DSGVTQTPKHLITATGQRVTLRCSPRSGDLSVYWYQQSLDQGLQFLIQYYNGEERAKGNILERFSAQQFPDLHSELNLSSLELGDSALYFCASSVDGGVEDTQYFGPGTRLTVL.

This chain links TRBV6-5 with TRBJ1-2; no clear D. V lost 11 bases, J lost 5 bases, and 18 bases lay in between. Germline CDR1 reads MNHEY; CDR2 reads SVGAGI. The CDR3 sequence is 13 residues long. This CDR3 is CAAWLGSTYGYTF. DNA of the CDR3: TGTGCCGCGTGGTTGGGCAGCACGTATGGCTACACCTTC.

The chain recombines TRBV27 with TRBJ2-3, with 14 bases identical to TRBD2. Germline CDR1 MNHEY, CDR2 SMNVEV (reference sequence). This CDR3 is 19 amino acids long. The V and J ends lost 4 bases and 6 bases, in that order; junction bases with no gene match: 15. CDR3 coding DNA: TGTGCCAGCAGTTCTTATACGCCGGGACTAGCGGGAGAATTGGATACGCAGTATTTT. Amino acids: CASSSYTPGLAGELDTQYF.

The chain joins TRBV19 to TRBJ2-1; TRBD2 agrees at 9 bases. V shed 4 bases, J shed 6 bases, and the junction held 16 bases outside the gene matches. The CDR3 spans 18 residues. Looked up from germline, CDR1 is LNHDA and CDR2 is SQIVND (reference sequence). The CDR3 DNA is TGTGCCAGTAGTAGGTTGTCAGCGGGGGGACCGGGTCCCAATGAGCAGTTCTTC. This translates into CASSRLSAGGPGPNEQFF.

This clone was found a few times. The chain carries TRBV6-2 or TRBV6-3 and TRBJ2-3; no definite D call. The CDR3 covers 14 residues. CDR1 and CDR2 from the germline V gene are MNHEY and SVGEGT. The V and J ends lost 6 bases and 4 bases respectively, with 14 bases between them. CDR3 DNA sequence: TGTGCCAGCAGCCCACAACAAGAGGCAGATACGCAGTATTTT. Translating it yields CASSPQQEADTQYF.

The chain carries TRBV19 and TRBJ1-6, with a weak D call TRBD1 (6 bases). Trimming removed 3 bases at V and 1 base at J, with 13 bases between. This CDR3 has 17 amino acids. Germline lookup yields CDR1 LNHDA and CDR2 SQIVND (reference sequence). CDR3: CASSMTGVSSYNSPLHF. The CDR3 nucleotides are TGTGCCAGTAGTATGACAGGCGTTAGTTCCTATAATTCACCCCTCCACTTT.

The chain couples TRBV11-2 to TRBJ2-3; D is undetermined. This CDR3 contains 17 residues. CDR1 is SGHAT, CDR2 FQNNGV, per germline. Trimming pared 3 bases from V and 4 bases from J, leaving 20 bases between. The CDR3 here is CASSFLGPPSMADTQYF. The CDR3 coding sequence is TGTGCCAGCAGCTTCTTGGGCCCACCCTCGATGGCAGATACGCAGTATTTT.

V gene TRBV3-1 (or the pseudogene TRBV3-2) combines with J gene TRBJ2-1; 8 nucleotides align to TRBD1. Germline V gives CDR1 LGHDT, CDR2 YNNKEL (reference sequence). V gave up 5 bases and J gave up 5 bases; unmatched junction bases: 8. The CDR3 extends over 15 amino acids. The CDR3 nucleotides read TGTGCCAGCAGCGATCAGGGGGCGCTCAACAATGAGCAGTTCTTC. It specifies CASSDQGALNNEQFF.

This clone has a handful of counts. The junction and the germline gene differ at one end; a read error may be behind it. V usage is TRBV7-7 and J usage is TRBJ2-2, with D hard to call. From germline, CDR1 is SSHAT and CDR2 FNYEAQ (reference sequence). The length of the CDR3 is 13 residues. Here the CDR3 DNA reads TGTGCTAGCAGCTTGAACCGAGCCGGGGAGCTGTTTTTT. The encoded protein is CASSLNRAGELFF.

The chain employs TRBV11-2 and TRBJ2-5, with D perhaps matching TRBD2 (5 bases). Germline CDR1 is SGHAT and CDR2 is FQNNGV. The CDR3 runs 16 residues. The V gene lost 5 bases and the J gene lost 6 bases, with 22 bases spanning the gap. The chain's CDR3 is CASSAASGSMVKTQYF. The CDR3 nucleotides read TGTGCCAGCAGCGCAGCCTCGGGGTCCATGGTGAAGACCCAGTACTTC.

The CDR3 loop is CASSYSTGNYGYTF. The CDR3 bases are TGTGCCAGCAGTTACTCGACAGGGAACTATGGCTACACCTTC. The genes are TRBV6-5 and TRBJ1-2; 7 bases are a match to TRBD1. The CDR3 is 14 amino acids. The germline CDR1 and CDR2 sequences are MNHEY and SVGAGI. J lost 2 bases, V lost 0 bases, and 0 bases had no gene match.

This chain links TRBV6-6 with TRBJ1-1, with TRBD1 as a possible D gene (5 bases). Germline-derived CDR1 and CDR2 are MNHNY and SVGAGI (reference sequence). The CDR3 covers 13 residues. V was shortened by 6 bases and J by 10 bases, with 18 bases between the two germline ends. CDR3 in DNA: TGTGCCAGCAGCCCCGACCCAATCGGGGGAGCTTTCTTT. It yields the protein CASSPDPIGGAFF.

This clone was counted once. This chain uses TRBV7-6 with TRBJ2-5, with TRBD2 matching over 12 bases. This CDR3 contains 17 residues. V trimming: 2 bases; J trimming: 5 bases; junction bases outside the gene matches: 9. Per germline, CDR1 SGHVS and CDR2 FNYEAQ. The CDR3: CASSLPLTSGGGETQYF. CDR3 DNA: TGTGCCAGCAGCTTACCCCTGACTAGCGGGGGTGGGGAGACCCAGTACTTC.

The chain uses TRBV29-1 and TRBJ1-2; 8 nucleotides line up with TRBD1. Germline V lookup: CDR1 SQVTM, CDR2 ANQGSEA. This CDR3 contains 13 residues. V shed 4 bases and J 4 bases; nucleotides not matched to a gene: 5. CDR3 amino acids: CSVARDRPYGYTF. CDR3 sequence (DNA): TGCAGCGTTGCACGGGACAGGCCCTATGGCTACACCTTC.

This chain joins TRBV15 and TRBJ2-1; 9 nucleotides line up with TRBD2. The CDR3 spans 15 residues. Trimming took 0 bases from V and 8 from J; bases not matched to a gene: 5. Germline V gene sequence: CDR1 LNHNV, CDR2 YYDKDF (reference sequence). CDR3 DNA sequence: TGTGCCACCAGCAGAGATGCGGGAGGGCCGGATGAGCAGTTCTTC. This sequence encodes CATSRDAGGPDEQFF.

The J gene is TRBJ2-2, the V gene TRBV9, with 14 bases that match TRBD2. Germline CDR1 reads SGDLS; CDR2 reads YYNGEE. There are 17 residues in the CDR3. Trimming took 3 bases from V and 5 from J; bases not matched to a gene: 6. The CDR3 reads CASSGLGTSGGTGELFF. The CDR3 nucleotides are TGTGCCAGCAGCGGCCTTGGGACTAGCGGGGGTACCGGGGAGCTGTTTTTT.

J is TRBJ1-5 and V is TRBV6-1; D unclear. V shed 3 bases and J shed 5 bases, with 14 bases lying between them. The germline gives CDR1 MNHNS, CDR2 SASEGT. This CDR3 has 15 amino acids. The CDR3: CASSDPKRADQPQHF. CDR3 coding DNA: TGTGCCAGCAGTGACCCGAAGAGGGCCGATCAGCCCCAGCATTTT.

The chain is built from TRBV13 and TRBJ2-2; no clear D gene. Germline CDR1 is PRHDT and CDR2 is FYEKMQ (reference sequence). This CDR3 is 12 amino acids long. With 8 bases removed from V and 5 bases from J, the gap between germline ends came to 9 bases. The CDR3 region has the DNA TGTGCCAGCGCCACCGGGACCGGGGAGCTGTTTTTT. It codes for CASATGTGELFF. Supplemented by reference TRBV13 and TRBJ2-2, the full variable domain reads AAGVIQSPRHLIKEKRETATLKCYPIPRHDTVYWYQQGPGQDPQFLISFYEKMQSDKGSIPDRFSAQQFSDYHSELNMSSLELGDSALYFCASATGTGELFFGEGSRLTVL.

This chain connects TRBV4-3 to TRBJ2-3; 9 nucleotides line up with TRBD2. The germline V gene encodes CDR1 LGHNA and CDR2 YSLEER. The CDR3 loop spans 17 amino acids. V was pared by 4 bases and J by 4 bases, with 12 bases of the junction left unmatched. CDR3 sequence reads: CASSLRSLAGVPDTQYF. The CDR3 DNA sequence: TGCGCCAGCAGCCTCAGGTCTTTAGCGGGAGTCCCAGATACGCAGTATTTT.